What follows is one T cell receptor (beta chain) and its context. Antigen specificity is unknown. This record belongs to a study of T cells in narcolepsy. Study details: Donors had narcolepsy type 1 or type 2, or were healthy controls. Whole-study findings and limits: Some memory CD4+ repertoires had no autoreactive clone sequences. Same-patient CSF and blood CD4+ T cell clonotypes included HCRT-specific and TRIB2-specific autoreactive ones. Blood of same and different patients, but not healthy controls, reportedly held recurring autoreactive clonotypes.

Repertoires were generated with immunoSEQ multiplex PCR, while TCRdb's copy carries only in-frame clones and drops some. The sample records more than 30,000 clones, 75% to 90% being singletons. The sample consisted of CD45RA- memory CD4+ T cells from PBMCs. The TCR sequence derives from a human donor with narcolepsy.

CDR3 protein: CASSVRDGGVYGYTF. The CDR3 DNA reads TGTGCCAGCAGCGTCCGGGATGGAGGAGTCTATGGCTACACCTTC. The chain employs TRBV9 and TRBJ1-2, with D unresolved. V lost 2 bases, J lost 4 bases, and 15 bases lay in between. The CDR3 has 15 amino acids. CDR1 and CDR2 from the germline V gene are SGDLS and YYNGEE.